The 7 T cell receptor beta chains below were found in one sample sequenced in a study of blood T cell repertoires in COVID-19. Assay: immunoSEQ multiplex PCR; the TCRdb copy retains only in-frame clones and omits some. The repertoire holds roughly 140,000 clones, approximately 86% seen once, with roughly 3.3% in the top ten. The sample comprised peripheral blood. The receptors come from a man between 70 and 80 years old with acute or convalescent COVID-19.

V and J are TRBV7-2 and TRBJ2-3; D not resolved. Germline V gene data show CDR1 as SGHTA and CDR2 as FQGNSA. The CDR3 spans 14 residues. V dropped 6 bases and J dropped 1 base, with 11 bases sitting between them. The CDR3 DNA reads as TGTGCCAGCAGTTTTAAGAGCCGCACAGATACGCAGTATTTT. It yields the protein CASSFKSRTDTQYF.

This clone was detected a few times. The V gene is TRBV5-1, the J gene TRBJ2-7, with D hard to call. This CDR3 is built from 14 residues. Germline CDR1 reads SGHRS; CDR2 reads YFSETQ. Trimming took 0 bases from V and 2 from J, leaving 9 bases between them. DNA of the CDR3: TGCGCCAGCAGCTTGGTGGCGGAGCCCTACGAGCAGTACTTC. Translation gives CASSLVAEPYEQYF. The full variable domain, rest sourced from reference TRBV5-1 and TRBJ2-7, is KAGVTQTPRYLIKTRGQQVTLSCSPISGHRSVSWYQQTPGQGLQFLFEYFSETQRNKGNFPGRFSGRQFSNSRSEMNVSTLELGDSALYLCASSLVAEPYEQYFGPGTRLTVT.

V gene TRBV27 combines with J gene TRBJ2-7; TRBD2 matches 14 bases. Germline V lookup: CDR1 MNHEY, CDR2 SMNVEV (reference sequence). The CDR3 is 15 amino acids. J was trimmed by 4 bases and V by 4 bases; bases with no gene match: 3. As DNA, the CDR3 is TGTGCCAGCAGTTCCTGGACTAGCGGGAGGTACGAGCAGTACTTC. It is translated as CASSSWTSGRYEQYF.

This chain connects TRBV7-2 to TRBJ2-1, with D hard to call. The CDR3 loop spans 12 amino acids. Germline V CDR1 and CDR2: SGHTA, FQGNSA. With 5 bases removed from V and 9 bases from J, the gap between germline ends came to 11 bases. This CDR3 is CASSPYPSEQFF. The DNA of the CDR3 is TGTGCCAGCAGCCCGTACCCCAGTGAGCAGTTCTTC. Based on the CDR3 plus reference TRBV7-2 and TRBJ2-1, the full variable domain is GAGVSQSPSNKVTEKGKDVELRCDPISGHTALYWYRQSLGQGLEFLIYFQGNSAPDKSGLPSDRFSAERTGGSVSTLTIQRTQQEDSAVYLCASSPYPSEQFFGPGTRLTVL.

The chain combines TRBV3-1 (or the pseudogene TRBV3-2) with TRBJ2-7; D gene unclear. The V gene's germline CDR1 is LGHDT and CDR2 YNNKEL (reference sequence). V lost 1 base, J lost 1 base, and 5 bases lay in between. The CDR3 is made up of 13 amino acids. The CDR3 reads CASSQAISYEQYF. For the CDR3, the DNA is TGTGCCAGCAGCCAAGCTATATCCTACGAGCAGTACTTC.

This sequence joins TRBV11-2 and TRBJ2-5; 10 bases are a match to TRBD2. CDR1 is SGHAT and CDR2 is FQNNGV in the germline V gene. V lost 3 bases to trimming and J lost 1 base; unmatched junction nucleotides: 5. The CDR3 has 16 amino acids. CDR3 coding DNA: TGTGCCAGCAGCTTCAACCTAGCGGGAGTCCAAGAGACCCAGTACTTC. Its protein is CASSFNLAGVQETQYF.

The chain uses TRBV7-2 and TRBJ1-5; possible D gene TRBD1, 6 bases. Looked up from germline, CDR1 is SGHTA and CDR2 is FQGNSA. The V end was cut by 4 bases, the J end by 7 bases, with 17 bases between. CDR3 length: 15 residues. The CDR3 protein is CASSWDTRSGQPQHF. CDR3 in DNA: TGTGCCAGCAGCTGGGACACCCGGTCGGGGCAGCCCCAGCATTTT.